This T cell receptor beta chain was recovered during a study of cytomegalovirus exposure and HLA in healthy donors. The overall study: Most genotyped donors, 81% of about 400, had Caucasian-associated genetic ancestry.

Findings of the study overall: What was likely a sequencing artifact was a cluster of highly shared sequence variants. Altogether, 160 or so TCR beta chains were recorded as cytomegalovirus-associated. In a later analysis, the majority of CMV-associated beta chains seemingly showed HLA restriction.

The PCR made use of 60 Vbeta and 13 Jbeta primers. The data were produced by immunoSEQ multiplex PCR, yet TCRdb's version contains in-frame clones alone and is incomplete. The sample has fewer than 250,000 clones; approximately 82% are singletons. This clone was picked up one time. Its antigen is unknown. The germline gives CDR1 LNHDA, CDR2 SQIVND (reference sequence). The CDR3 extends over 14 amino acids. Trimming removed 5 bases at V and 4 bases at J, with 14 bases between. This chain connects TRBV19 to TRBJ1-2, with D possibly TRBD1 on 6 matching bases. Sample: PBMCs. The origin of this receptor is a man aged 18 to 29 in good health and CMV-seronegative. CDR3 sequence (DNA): TGTGCCAGTAGTTTGCAGGGGCTAGCCTATGGCTACACCTTC. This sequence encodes CASSLQGLAYGYTF. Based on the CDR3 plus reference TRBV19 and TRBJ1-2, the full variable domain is DGGITQSPKYLFRKEGQNVTLSCEQNLNHDAMYWYRQDPGQGLRLIYYSQIVNDFQKGDIAEGYSVSREKKESFPLTVTSAQKNPTAFYLCASSLQGLAYGYTFGSGTRLTVV.